The TCR beta chain described here comes from a study of T cells in tuberculosis. In the study overall: A South African cohort included IGRA-negative adolescents, latently infected IGRA-positive adolescents and adults with active tuberculosis.

Time point described: new active TB diagnosis, blood taken before or within 7 days of starting treatment. The protocol was immunoSEQ multiplex PCR, while the TCRdb copy is restricted to in-frame clones and leaves out a portion. The profile shows more than 30,000 clones, roughly 95% of them singletons. Losses at the gene ends were 0 bases for V and 0 bases for J; bases not matched to a gene: 7. This CDR3 contains 17 residues. The source material was PBMCs, sampled at tuberculosis diagnosis. The sequence derives from an adult with tuberculosis. V gene TRBV23-1 combines with J gene TRBJ2-7, with 8 positions matching TRBD1. TRBV23-1 is an open reading frame, and its role is uncertain. The CDR3, as DNA: TGCGCCAGCAGTCAATCAGTGGGACAGGAGCTCTCCTACGAGCAGTACTTC. Amino acid sequence: CASSQSVGQELSYEQYF.